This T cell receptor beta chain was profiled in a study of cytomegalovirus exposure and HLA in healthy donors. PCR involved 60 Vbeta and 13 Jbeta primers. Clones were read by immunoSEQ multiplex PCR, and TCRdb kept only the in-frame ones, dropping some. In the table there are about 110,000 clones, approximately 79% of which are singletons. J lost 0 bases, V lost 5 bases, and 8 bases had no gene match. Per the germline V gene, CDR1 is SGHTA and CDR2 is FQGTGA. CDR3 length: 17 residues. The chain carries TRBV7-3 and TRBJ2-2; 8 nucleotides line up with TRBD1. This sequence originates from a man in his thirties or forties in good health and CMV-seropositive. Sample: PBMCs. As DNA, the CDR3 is TGTGCCAGCAGCCGGACAGGGCGGGTGGCGAACACCGGGGAGCTGTTTTTT. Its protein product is CASSRTGRVANTGELFF.